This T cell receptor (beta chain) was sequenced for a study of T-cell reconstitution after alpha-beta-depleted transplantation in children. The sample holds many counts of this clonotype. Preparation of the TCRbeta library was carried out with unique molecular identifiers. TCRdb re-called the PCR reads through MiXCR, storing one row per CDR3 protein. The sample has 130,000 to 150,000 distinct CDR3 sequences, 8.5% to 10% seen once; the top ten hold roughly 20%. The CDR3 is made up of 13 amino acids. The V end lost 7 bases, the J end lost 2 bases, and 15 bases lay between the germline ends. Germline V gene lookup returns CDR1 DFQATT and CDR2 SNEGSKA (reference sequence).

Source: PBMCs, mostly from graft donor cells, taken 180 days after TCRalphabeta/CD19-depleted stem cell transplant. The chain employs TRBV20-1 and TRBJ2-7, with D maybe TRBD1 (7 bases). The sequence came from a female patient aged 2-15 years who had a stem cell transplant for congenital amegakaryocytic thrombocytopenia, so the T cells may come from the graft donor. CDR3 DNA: TGCAGTGTTGCCCAGGGGGGCACCTACGAGCAGTACTTC. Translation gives CSVAQGGTYEQYF.